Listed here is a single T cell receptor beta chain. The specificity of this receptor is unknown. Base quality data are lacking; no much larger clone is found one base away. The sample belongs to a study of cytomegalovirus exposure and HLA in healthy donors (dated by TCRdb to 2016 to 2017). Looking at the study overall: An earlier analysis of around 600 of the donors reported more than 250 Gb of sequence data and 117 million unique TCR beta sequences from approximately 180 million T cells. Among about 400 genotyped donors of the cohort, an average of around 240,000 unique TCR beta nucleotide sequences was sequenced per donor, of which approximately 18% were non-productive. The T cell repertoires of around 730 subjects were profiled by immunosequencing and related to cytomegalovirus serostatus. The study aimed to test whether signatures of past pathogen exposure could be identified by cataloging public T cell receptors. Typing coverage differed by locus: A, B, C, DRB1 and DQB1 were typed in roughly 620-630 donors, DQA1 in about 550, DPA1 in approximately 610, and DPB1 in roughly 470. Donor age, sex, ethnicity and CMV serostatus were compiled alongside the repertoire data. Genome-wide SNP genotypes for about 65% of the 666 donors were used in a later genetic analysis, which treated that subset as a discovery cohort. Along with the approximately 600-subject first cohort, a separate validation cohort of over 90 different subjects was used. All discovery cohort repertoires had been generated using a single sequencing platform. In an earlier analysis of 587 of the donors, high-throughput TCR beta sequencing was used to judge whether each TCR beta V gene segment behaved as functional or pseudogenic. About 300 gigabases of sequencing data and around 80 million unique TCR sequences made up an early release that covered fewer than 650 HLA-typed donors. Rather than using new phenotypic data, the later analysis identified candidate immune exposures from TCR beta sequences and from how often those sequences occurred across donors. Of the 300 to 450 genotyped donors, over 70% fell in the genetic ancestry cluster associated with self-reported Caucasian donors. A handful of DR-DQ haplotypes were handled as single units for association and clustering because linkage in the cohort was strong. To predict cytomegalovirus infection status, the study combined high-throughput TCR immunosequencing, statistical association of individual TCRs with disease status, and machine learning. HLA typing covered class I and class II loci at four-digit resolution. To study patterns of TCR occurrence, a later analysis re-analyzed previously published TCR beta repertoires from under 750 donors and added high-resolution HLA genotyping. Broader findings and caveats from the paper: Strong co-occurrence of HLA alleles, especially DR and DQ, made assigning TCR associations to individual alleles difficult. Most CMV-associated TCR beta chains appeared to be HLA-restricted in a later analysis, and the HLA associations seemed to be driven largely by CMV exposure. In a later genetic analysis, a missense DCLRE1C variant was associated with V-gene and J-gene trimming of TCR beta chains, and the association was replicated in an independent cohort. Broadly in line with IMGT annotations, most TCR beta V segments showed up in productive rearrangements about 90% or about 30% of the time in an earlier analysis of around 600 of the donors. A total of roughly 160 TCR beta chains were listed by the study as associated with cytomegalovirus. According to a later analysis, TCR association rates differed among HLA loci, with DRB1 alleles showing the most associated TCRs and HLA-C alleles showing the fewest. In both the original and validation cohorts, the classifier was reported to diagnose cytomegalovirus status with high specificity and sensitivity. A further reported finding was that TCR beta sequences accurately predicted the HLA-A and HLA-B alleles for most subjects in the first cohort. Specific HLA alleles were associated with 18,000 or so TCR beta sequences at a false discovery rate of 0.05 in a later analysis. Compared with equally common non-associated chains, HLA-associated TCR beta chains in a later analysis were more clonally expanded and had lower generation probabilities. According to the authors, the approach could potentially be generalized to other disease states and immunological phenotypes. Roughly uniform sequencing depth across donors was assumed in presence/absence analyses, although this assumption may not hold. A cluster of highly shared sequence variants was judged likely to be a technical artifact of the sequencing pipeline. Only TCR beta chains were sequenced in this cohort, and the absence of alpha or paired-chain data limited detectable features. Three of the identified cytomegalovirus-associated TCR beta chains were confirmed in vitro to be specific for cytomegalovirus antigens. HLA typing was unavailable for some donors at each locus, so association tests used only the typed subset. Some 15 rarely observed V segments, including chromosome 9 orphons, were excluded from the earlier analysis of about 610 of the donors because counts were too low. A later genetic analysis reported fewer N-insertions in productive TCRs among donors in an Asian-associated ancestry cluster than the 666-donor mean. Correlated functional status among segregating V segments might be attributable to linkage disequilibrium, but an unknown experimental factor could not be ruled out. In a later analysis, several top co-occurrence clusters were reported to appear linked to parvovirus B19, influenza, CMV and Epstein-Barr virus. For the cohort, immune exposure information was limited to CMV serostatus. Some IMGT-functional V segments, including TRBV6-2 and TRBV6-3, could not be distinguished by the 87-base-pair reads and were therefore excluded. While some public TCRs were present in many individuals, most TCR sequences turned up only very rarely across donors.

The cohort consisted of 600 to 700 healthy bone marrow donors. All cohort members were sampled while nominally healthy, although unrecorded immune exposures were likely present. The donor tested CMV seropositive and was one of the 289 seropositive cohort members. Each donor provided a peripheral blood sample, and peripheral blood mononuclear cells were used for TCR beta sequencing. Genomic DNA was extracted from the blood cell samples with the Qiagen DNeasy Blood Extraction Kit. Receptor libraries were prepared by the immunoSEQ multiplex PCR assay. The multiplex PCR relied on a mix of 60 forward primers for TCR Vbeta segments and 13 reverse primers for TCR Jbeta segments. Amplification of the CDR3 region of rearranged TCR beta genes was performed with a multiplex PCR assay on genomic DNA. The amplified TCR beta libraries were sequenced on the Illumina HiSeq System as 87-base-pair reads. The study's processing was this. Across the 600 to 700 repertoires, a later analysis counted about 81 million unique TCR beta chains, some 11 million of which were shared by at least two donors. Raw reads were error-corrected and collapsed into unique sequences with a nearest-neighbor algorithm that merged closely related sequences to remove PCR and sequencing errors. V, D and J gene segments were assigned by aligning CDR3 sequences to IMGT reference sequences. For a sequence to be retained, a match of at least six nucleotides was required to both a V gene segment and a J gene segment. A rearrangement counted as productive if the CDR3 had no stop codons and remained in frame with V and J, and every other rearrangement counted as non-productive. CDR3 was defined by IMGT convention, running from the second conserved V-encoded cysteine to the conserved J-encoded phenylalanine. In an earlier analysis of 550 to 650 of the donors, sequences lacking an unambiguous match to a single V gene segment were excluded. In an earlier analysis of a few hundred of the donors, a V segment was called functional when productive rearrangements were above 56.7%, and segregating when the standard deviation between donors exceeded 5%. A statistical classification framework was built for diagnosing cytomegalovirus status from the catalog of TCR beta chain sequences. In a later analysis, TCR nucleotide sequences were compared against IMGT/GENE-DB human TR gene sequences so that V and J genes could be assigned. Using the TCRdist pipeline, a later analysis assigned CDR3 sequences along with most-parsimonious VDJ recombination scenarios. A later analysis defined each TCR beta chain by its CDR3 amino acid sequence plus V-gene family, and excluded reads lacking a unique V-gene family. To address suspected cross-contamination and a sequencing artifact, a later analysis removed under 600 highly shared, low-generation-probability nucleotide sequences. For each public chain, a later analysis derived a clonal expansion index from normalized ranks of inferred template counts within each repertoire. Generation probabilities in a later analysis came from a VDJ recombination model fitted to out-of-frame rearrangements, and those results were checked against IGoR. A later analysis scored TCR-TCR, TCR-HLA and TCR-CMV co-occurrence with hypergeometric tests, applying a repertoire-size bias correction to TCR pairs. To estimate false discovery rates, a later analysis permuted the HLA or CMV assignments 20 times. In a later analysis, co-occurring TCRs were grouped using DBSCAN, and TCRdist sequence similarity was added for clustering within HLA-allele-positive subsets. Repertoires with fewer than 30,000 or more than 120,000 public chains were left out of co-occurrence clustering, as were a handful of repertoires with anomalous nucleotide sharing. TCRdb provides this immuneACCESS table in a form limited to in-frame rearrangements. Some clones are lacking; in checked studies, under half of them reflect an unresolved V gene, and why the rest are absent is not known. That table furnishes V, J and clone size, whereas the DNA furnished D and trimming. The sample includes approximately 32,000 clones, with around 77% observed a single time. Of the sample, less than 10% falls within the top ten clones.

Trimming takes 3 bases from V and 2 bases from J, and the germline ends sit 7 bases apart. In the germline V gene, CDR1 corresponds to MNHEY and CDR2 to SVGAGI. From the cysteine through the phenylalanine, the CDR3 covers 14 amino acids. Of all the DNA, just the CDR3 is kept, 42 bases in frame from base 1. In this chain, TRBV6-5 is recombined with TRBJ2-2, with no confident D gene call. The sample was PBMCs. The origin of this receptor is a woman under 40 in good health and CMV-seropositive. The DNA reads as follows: TGTGCCAGCAGTTATAGGAGTAACACCGGGGAGCTGTTTTTT. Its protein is CASSYRSNTGELFF.